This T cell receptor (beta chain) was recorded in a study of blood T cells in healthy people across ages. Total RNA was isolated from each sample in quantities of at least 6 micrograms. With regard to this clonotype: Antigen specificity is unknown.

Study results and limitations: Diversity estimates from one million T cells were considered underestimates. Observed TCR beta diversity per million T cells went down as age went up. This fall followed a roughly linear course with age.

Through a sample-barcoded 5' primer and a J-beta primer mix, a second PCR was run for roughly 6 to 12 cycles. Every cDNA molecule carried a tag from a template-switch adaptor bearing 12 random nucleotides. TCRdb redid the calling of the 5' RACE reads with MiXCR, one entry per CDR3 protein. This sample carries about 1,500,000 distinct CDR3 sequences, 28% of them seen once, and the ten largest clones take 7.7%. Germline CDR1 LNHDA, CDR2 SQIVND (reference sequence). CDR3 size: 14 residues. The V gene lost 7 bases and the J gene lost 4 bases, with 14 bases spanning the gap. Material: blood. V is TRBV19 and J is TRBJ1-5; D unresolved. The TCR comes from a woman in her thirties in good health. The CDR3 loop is CASTHRSGNQPQHF. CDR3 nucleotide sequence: TGTGCCAGTACTCACCGGTCGGGGAATCAGCCCCAGCATTTT.